Sequencing of this T cell receptor beta chain was carried out in a study of OX40 agonist ivuxolimab in advanced cancers. The repertoire was sequenced with immunoSEQ multiplex PCR; TCRdb's copy has only in-frame clones and lacks some. The data hold 67,000 or so clones, with roughly 89% observed a single time. Patients who had autoimmune disease history or got systemic immunosuppression were left out. The CDR3 has 15 residues. V lost 0 bases and J lost 0, with 8 bases in between. The germline V gene has CDR1 SGHDT and CDR2 YYEEEE. The chain recombines TRBV5-6 with TRBJ2-3; no definite D call. The clonotype comes from an adult with an advanced solid tumor such as melanoma, head and neck, liver or kidney cancer. The sequenced sample was CD4+ or CD8+ T cells sorted from blood, obtained in a trial of the OX40 agonist ivuxolimab. The CDR3 DNA sequence: TGTGCCAGCAGCTTGGCCGGTAGAAGCACAGATACGCAGTATTTT. Encoded protein: CASSLAGRSTDTQYF.